This passage covers 16 T cell receptor beta chains from one sample sequenced in a study of T cell repertoires in cytomegalovirus infection. Via MiXCR, TCRdb re-called the reads, giving one row per CDR3 protein. There are nearly 450,000 distinct CDR3 sequences in the sample; about 33% occur only once, and about an eighth lies in the top ten. Sample: PBMCs. The receptors derive from a human donor in good health (CMV status not recorded). Some clones in this sample may be carry-over from other donors' samples.

This clonotype was seen a single time. Its ends do not fully match the called genes, so a read error is possible. CDR3 sequence: CASSLPGGNQHQHF. The DNA of the CDR3 is TGTGCCAGCAGCTTGCCAGGGGGTAATCAGCACCAGCATTTT. The chain links TRBV7-2 to TRBJ1-5; 7 bases agree with TRBD1. CDR3 length equals 14 residues. From germline, CDR1 is SGHTA and CDR2 FQGNSA.

V and J are TRBV4-1 and TRBJ2-5, with 14 positions matching TRBD2. The CDR3 runs to 19 residues. The junction had 15 bases not matched to a gene; V was cut back by 5 bases and J by 4 bases. Germline V gene sequence: CDR1 MGHRA, CDR2 YSYEKL. The CDR3 region has the DNA TGCGCCAGCAGCTCCCGACTAGCGGGGGGGCCCCGGTCGGGAGAGACCCAGTACTTC. This gives the protein CASSSRLAGGPRSGETQYF.

This chain uses TRBV15 with TRBJ2-3; TRBD2 agrees at 8 bases. Germline lookup yields CDR1 LNHNV and CDR2 YYDKDF (reference sequence). J lost 2 bases, V lost 5 bases, and 6 bases had no gene match. This CDR3 is 15 amino acids long. In DNA, the CDR3 is TGTGCCACCAGCGGCGGGGGGTCGAACACAGATACGCAGTATTTT. This gives the protein CATSGGGSNTDTQYF.

This chain uses TRBV10-1 with TRBJ2-7; D is unresolved. The germline V gene encodes CDR1 WNHNN and CDR2 SYGVQD (reference sequence). V shed 5 bases and J shed 5 bases, with 19 bases lying between them. This CDR3 has 15 amino acids. In nucleotides, the CDR3 is TGCGCCAGCAGTTACTTGGGATCCCAGGCGGACGAGCAGTACTTC. Translated, it gives CASSYLGSQADEQYF.

There are a few counts of this clonotype. The CDR3 loop is CASSLGDRHNEQFF. Here the CDR3 DNA reads TGTGCCAGCAGCTTAGGGGACAGGCACAATGAGCAGTTCTTC. The chain uses TRBV7-6 and TRBJ2-1; 8 bases are shared with TRBD1. V lost 1 base, J lost 5 bases, and 1 base stayed unmatched. The CDR3 is 14 residues long. Germline assignment: CDR1 SGHVS and CDR2 FNYEAQ.

This clonotype was counted a few times. A much larger clone differs from this one at a single base, so this may be a read error. The J gene is TRBJ1-1, the V gene TRBV12-3 or TRBV12-4; perhaps TRBD1 as D (6 bases). The CDR3 totals 13 residues. The V end was cut by 7 bases, the J end by 5 bases, with 14 bases between. This CDR3 reads CASTRTVVTEAFF. CDR3 sequence (DNA): TGTGCCAGCACACGGACAGTCGTGACTGAAGCTTTCTTT.

This clonotype showed up many times. J is TRBJ2-7 and V is TRBV10-2; maybe TRBD1 (7 bases). The CDR3 is 17 amino acids. CDR1 and CDR2 (germline): WSHSY, SAAADI. V lost 6 bases and J lost 0, with 21 bases in between. The CDR3 nucleotides are TGCGCCAGCAGCCCCCGGGGGCGGGACAGCAGCTCCTACGAGCAGTACTTC. The encoded protein is CASSPRGRDSSSYEQYF.

This clonotype was counted only a few times. The V call is TRBV7-9, the J call TRBJ2-3; D is undetermined. The CDR3 runs to 15 residues. Trimming shortened V by 5 bases and J by 3 bases, and 15 bases separated the two germline ends. Germline V gene lookup returns CDR1 SEHNR and CDR2 FQNEAQ (reference sequence). The CDR3 DNA follows: TGTGCCAGCAGCAATCGAGGAATTAGGACAGATACGCAGTATTTT. Protein product: CASSNRGIRTDTQYF.

The V gene is TRBV20-1, the J gene TRBJ2-6; no definite D call. Germline CDR1 reads DFQATT; CDR2 reads SNEGSKA (reference sequence). Trimming removed 1 base from V and 0 bases from J, with 10 bases in between. The CDR3 runs to 16 residues. The CDR3: CSARGDGSSGANVLTF. As DNA, the CDR3 is TGCAGTGCTAGAGGAGACGGTAGCTCTGGGGCCAACGTCCTGACTTTC.

As concerns this clonotype: The germline gene is not matched at one end of the junction; a read error may be the cause. V usage is TRBV7-9 and J usage is TRBJ2-7; D may match TRBD1 or TRBD2 (5 bases each). The CDR3 covers 16 residues. The germline CDR1 and CDR2 sequences are SEHNR and FQNEAQ (reference sequence). CDR3 coding DNA: TGTGCCAGCAGCGGTCCGGGGCCGCGCGAGGTCCACGAGCCGTCCTTC. Translation: CASSGPGPREVHEPSF.

This clonotype showed up just a few times. The chain employs TRBV5-6 and TRBJ2-5; 9 bases are a match to TRBD2. Per germline, CDR1 SGHDT and CDR2 YYEEEE. J was trimmed by 5 bases and V by 2 bases; bases with no gene match: 4. The CDR3 has 14 residues. The CDR3 DNA is TGTGCCAGCAGCTTAGGACTAGCGTTTGAGACCCAGTACTTC. It is translated as CASSLGLAFETQYF.

This clonotype was recorded a few times. The chain carries TRBV27 and TRBJ2-3; 10 nucleotides agree with TRBD1. With 6 bases clipped from V and 2 bases from J, the junction kept 2 bases outside the gene matches. Germline V gene lookup returns CDR1 MNHEY and CDR2 SMNVEV (reference sequence). CDR3 length: 14 residues. The DNA for the CDR3 is TGTGCCAGCAGGGGACAGGGGTTCACAGATACGCAGTATTTT. Translation gives CASRGQGFTDTQYF.

This clonotype was recorded a few times. The J gene is TRBJ2-3, the V gene TRBV6-6; 8 bases are a match to TRBD2. Germline-derived CDR1 and CDR2 are MNHNY and SVGAGI (reference sequence). V dropped 4 bases and J dropped 4; count of bases not matched to a gene: 10. This CDR3 has 16 amino acids. Here the CDR3 DNA reads TGTGCCAGCAGTTTACCGGGACTAGGTATTTCAGATACGCAGTATTTT. Its translation is CASSLPGLGISDTQYF.

The gene calls are TRBV2 and TRBJ2-1, with TRBD2 matching 9 bases. CDR3 size: 16 residues. Germline loops: CDR1 SNHLY, CDR2 FYNNEI. V dropped 6 bases and J dropped 8; count of bases not matched to a gene: 14. CDR3 amino acids: CASSQDGGGGAYEQFF. The CDR3 DNA is TGTGCCAGCAGCCAAGATGGGGGCGGGGGGGCCTATGAGCAGTTCTTC. Full variable domain (rest looked up from reference TRBV2 and TRBJ2-1): EPEVTQTPSHQVTQMGQEVILRCVPISNHLYFYWYRQILGQKVEFLVSFYNNEISEKSEIFDDQFSVERPDGSNFTLKIRSTKLEDSAMYFCASSQDGGGGAYEQFFGPGTRLTVL.

This clonotype was picked up a small number of times. The V and J genes are TRBV12-3 or TRBV12-4 and TRBJ2-1, with 9 bases identical to TRBD1. V lost 6 bases, J lost 6 bases, and 6 bases stayed unmatched. CDR3 size: 14 residues. CDR3 loop: CASRPGQGTNEQFF. For the CDR3, the DNA is TGTGCCAGCAGACCGGGACAGGGAACCAATGAGCAGTTCTTC.

The chain couples TRBV7-6 to TRBJ1-4, with a weak D call TRBD1 (6 bases). Trimming took 5 bases from V and 8 from J, leaving 21 bases between them. The CDR3 sequence is 16 residues long. The germline CDR1 and CDR2 sequences are SGHVS and FNYEAQ. Here the CDR3 reads CASSPLLGGREEKLFF. In nucleotides, the CDR3 is TGTGCCAGCAGCCCCCTCTTGGGGGGGCGGGAGGAAAAACTGTTTTTT.